This T cell receptor beta chain was sequenced during a study of blood T cell dynamics during melanoma immunotherapy. The CDR3 is 10 amino acids. In germline, CDR1 is MGHRA, CDR2 YSYEKL. Repertoires were generated with immunoSEQ multiplex PCR, while TCRdb's copy carries only in-frame clones and drops some. Of 1,400 or so clones detected, approximately 71% appear once; the ten largest clones hold about a third. This sample's time point: pre-treatment baseline. The TCR originated in a human donor with melanoma. This specimen was central memory CD8+ T cells from blood, taken from a patient treated with checkpoint blockade. This sequence joins TRBV4-1 and TRBJ2-7; D is ambiguous. DNA of the CDR3: TGCCTCACCTACTCCTACGAGCAGTACTTC. This sequence encodes CLTYSYEQYF.